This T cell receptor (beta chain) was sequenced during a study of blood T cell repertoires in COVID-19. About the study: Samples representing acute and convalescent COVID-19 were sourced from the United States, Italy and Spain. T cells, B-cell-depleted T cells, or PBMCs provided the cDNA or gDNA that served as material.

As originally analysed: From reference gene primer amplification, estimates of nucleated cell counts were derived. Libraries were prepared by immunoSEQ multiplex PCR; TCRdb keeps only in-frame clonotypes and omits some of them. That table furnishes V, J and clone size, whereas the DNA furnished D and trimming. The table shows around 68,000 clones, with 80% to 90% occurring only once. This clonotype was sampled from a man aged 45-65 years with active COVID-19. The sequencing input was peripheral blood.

The CDR3 bases are TGTGCCAGCAGCTCCGGACTTCTTTTGGCGCAGTATTTT. Translated: CASSSGLLLAQYF. V gene TRBV7-2 combines with J gene TRBJ2-3; perhaps TRBD2 as D (5 bases). V was cut by 4 bases and J by 10 bases, with 15 bases left in between. Germline V CDR1 and CDR2: SGHTA, FQGNSA. The CDR3 has 13 residues.